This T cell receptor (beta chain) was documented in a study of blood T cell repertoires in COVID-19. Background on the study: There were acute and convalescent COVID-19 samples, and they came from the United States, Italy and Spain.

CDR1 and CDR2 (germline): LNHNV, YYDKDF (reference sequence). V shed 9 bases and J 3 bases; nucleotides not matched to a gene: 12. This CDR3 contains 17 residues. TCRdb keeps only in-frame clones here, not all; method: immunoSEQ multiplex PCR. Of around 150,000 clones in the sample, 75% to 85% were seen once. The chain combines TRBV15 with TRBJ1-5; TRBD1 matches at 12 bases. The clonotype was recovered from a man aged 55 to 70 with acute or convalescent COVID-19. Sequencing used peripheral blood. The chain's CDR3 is CATSPGTGGESNQPQHF. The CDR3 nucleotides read TGTGCCACTTCTCCCGGGACAGGGGGCGAGTCCAATCAGCCCCAGCATTTT.